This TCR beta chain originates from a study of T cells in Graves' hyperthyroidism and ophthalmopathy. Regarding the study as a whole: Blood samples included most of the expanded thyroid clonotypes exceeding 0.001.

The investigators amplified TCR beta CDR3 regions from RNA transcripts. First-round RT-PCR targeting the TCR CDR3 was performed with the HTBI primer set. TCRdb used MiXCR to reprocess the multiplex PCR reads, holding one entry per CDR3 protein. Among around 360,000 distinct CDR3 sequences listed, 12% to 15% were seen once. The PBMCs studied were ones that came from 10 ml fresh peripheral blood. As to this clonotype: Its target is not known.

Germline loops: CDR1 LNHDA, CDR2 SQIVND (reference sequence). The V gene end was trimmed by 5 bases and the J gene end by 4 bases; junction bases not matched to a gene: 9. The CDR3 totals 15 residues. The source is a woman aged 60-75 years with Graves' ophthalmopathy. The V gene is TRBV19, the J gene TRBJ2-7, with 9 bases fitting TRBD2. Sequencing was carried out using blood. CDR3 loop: CASSPEREAGYEQYF. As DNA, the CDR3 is TGTGCCAGTAGTCCCGAGCGGGAGGCGGGATACGAGCAGTACTTC.